The 5 T cell receptor beta chains below all came from one sample that was sequenced in a study of blood T cell repertoires in COVID-19. The assay was immunoSEQ multiplex PCR, and TCRdb's table has in-frame clones only and misses some. The table lists around 50,000 clones, roughly 91% of them singletons. Source material: peripheral blood. The receptors here all came from a man in his forties or fifties with active COVID-19.

This chain joins TRBV9 and TRBJ1-6; a weak D match, TRBD1 (5 bases). Per germline, CDR1 SGDLS and CDR2 YYNGEE. This CDR3 is built from 18 residues. Trimming pared 4 bases from V and 9 bases from J, leaving 26 bases between. CDR3 residues: CASSPADWGRGVGSPLHF. DNA of the CDR3: TGTGCCAGCAGCCCAGCGGATTGGGGTCGGGGGGTCGGTTCACCCCTCCACTTT. Variable domain in full (rest from reference TRBV9 and TRBJ1-6): DSGVTQTPKHLITATGQRVTLRCSPRSGDLSVYWYQQSLDQGLQFLIQYYNGEERAKGNILERFSAQQFPDLHSELNLSSLELGDSALYFCASSPADWGRGVGSPLHFGNGTRLTVT.

The chain recombines TRBV5-8 with TRBJ2-7, with 7 bases aligning to TRBD1. Trimming took 4 bases from V and 5 from J; bases not matched to a gene: 6. The CDR3 loop spans 13 amino acids. CDR1 SGHTS and CDR2 YDEGEE come from the germline V gene. This CDR3 is CASSPTGIDEQYF. As DNA, the CDR3 is TGTGCCAGCAGCCCGACAGGGATTGACGAGCAGTACTTC.

This chain uses TRBV18 with TRBJ2-7; TRBD1 might be the D (6 bases). V shed 3 bases and J shed 2 bases, with 11 bases lying between them. Germline V gene sequence: CDR1 KGHSH, CDR2 LQKENI. The CDR3 loop spans 14 amino acids. The CDR3 region is CASSPRQEAYEQYF. Written as DNA, the CDR3 is TGTGCCAGCTCACCCAGACAGGAGGCCTACGAGCAGTACTTC.

This sequence joins TRBV5-1 and TRBJ2-4, with 10 bases fitting TRBD1. Germline V gene data show CDR1 as SGHRS and CDR2 as YFSETQ. The J segment lost 7 bases and the V segment lost 3 bases, leaving 7 bases of the junction unmatched. This CDR3 has 15 residues. The CDR3 loop is CASSYGDRGKNIQYF. DNA for the CDR3: TGCGCCAGCAGCTACGGGGACAGGGGTAAGAACATTCAGTACTTC.

The chain combines TRBV5-5 with TRBJ2-3; 15 nucleotides agree with TRBD2. The CDR3 is 20 amino acids. J was trimmed by 3 bases and V by 1 base; bases with no gene match: 12. The germline CDR1 and CDR2 sequences are SGHKS and YYEKEE (reference sequence). The CDR3 here is CASSLRGLAGGPSSTDTQYF. The CDR3 DNA is TGTGCCAGCAGCTTGCGAGGACTAGCGGGGGGGCCGAGCTCGACAGATACGCAGTATTTT.